These 28 T cell receptor beta chains share one sample of origin, sequenced in a study of early T cells in non-severe SARS-CoV-2 infection. TCRdb itself ran the 5' RACE reads through MiXCR, one entry per CDR3 protein. The sample contains about 66,000 distinct CDR3 sequences, less than 9.5% of which appear only once. Sequenced sample: whole blood. The receptors here all came from an adult who was a healthcare worker with PCR-confirmed SARS-CoV-2 infection or an uninfected control (not recorded which).

The chain uses TRBV5-4 and TRBJ2-7, with 7 positions matching TRBD2. Germline CDR1 SGHNT, CDR2 YYREEE (reference sequence). The CDR3 extends over 15 amino acids. V lost 0 bases and J lost 2; bases outside the gene matches: 5. The CDR3 region is CASSLGLAVTYEQYF. In DNA, the CDR3 is TGTGCCAGCAGCTTGGGTCTAGCGGTAACCTACGAGCAGTACTTC.

The chain recombines TRBV20-1 with TRBJ1-3, with D possibly TRBD1 on 6 matching bases. The CDR3 extends over 16 amino acids. The V end lost 3 bases, the J end lost 0 bases, and 15 bases lay between the germline ends. Germline V lookup: CDR1 DFQATT, CDR2 SNEGSKA (reference sequence). Written as DNA, the CDR3 is TGCAGTGCTAGGCCCTGGGACACGAGCTCTGGAAACACCATATATTTT. As protein: CSARPWDTSSGNTIYF.

The chain joins TRBV9 to TRBJ2-2; D call uncertain. CDR1 and CDR2 from the germline V gene are SGDLS and YYNGEE. Deletions cut 3 bases from V and 0 bases from J, with 15 bases between. The CDR3 totals 17 residues. In DNA form, the CDR3 reads TGTGCCAGCAGCGCCCCAACCGGCCAGACGAACACCGGGGAGCTGTTTTTT. Its protein is CASSAPTGQTNTGELFF.

This chain connects TRBV12-5 to TRBJ2-3; 7 bases match TRBD1. The CDR3 extends over 16 amino acids. Germline V gives CDR1 LGHNT, CDR2 FRNRAP. J lost 3 bases, V lost 5 bases, and 11 bases had no gene match. The CDR3 DNA reads TGTGCTAGTGGTAACCCAACAGGGGAAGCGACAGATACGCAGTATTTT. Encoded protein: CASGNPTGEATDTQYF.

The chain links TRBV6-2 or TRBV6-3 to TRBJ2-7; a weak D match, TRBD2 (7 bases). The germline V gene has CDR1 MNHEY and CDR2 SVGEGT. The CDR3 has 15 amino acids. V gave up 6 bases and J gave up 0 bases, with 15 bases separating them. CDR3 nucleotide sequence: TGTGCCAGCAGGGAGGGAGGGGGAACCTCCTACGAGCAGTACTTC. This encodes CASREGGGTSYEQYF.

The V call is TRBV15, the J call TRBJ2-7, with D unresolved. The ends were cut back, 0 bases at V and 2 bases at J, with 11 bases in the middle. This CDR3 contains 15 residues. Germline assignment: CDR1 LNHNV and CDR2 YYDKDF (reference sequence). CDR3 in DNA: TGTGCCACCAGCAGAGATCCACAACCTACCTACGAGCAGTACTTC. Translating gives CATSRDPQPTYEQYF.

This clonotype was counted a few times. CDR3 nucleotides: TGTGCCAGCAGTTTAGCGGGCCTTCGGTACGAGCAGTACTTC. This gives the protein CASSLAGLRYEQYF. The chain employs TRBV12-3 or TRBV12-4 and TRBJ2-7; unclear D gene. V gave up 0 bases and J gave up 4 bases, with 10 bases separating them. There are 14 residues in the CDR3.

By proportion, this clonotype is medium-sized. The gene calls are TRBV6-2 or TRBV6-3 and TRBJ2-2; D is ambiguous. Germline CDR1 is MNHEY and CDR2 is SVGEGT. The V end lost 2 bases, the J end lost 3 bases, and 4 bases lay between the germline ends. This CDR3 is built from 13 residues. The DNA for the CDR3 is TGTGCCAGCAGTTACAGGGACACCGGGGAGCTGTTTTTT. The encoded protein is CASSYRDTGELFF.

The sample holds a few counts of this clonotype. The chain's CDR3 is CASSYRRALYNEQFF. The CDR3 region has the DNA TGTGCCAGCAGTTACCGGCGGGCGCTCTACAATGAGCAGTTCTTC. The chain combines TRBV6-5 with TRBJ2-1; D possibly corresponds to TRBD2 (5 bases). Germline CDR1 reads MNHEY; CDR2 reads SVGAGI. The V end lost 2 bases, the J end lost 3 bases, and 11 bases lay between the germline ends. CDR3 length equals 15 residues.

This clonotype was recorded many times. The chain joins TRBV5-4 to TRBJ2-4, with a possible D match to TRBD1 (6 bases). The CDR3 is 14 amino acids. V shed 1 base and J shed 8 bases, with 13 bases lying between them. Per the germline V gene, CDR1 is SGHNT and CDR2 is YYREEE (reference sequence). The CDR3 region is CASSLRDNVDIQYF. The CDR3 nucleotides are TGTGCCAGCAGCTTGAGGGACAACGTGGACATTCAGTACTTC.

This clonotype was detected only a few times. This chain links TRBV6-2 or TRBV6-3 with TRBJ1-5; D is perhaps TRBD1 (5 bases). Germline CDR1 and CDR2: MNHEY and SVGEGT. The CDR3 extends over 15 amino acids. V shed 7 bases and J shed 3 bases, with 16 bases lying between them. The CDR3 DNA reads TGTGCCAGCACCTCGACCAGAGGGGTCAATCAGCCCCAGCATTTT. This sequence encodes CASTSTRGVNQPQHF.

This rearrangement joins TRBV6-5 to TRBJ2-7; 7 nucleotides agree with TRBD2. The ends lost 4 bases at V and 2 bases at J; junction bases unmatched: 8. The CDR3 is made up of 15 amino acids. Germline V gene lookup returns CDR1 MNHEY and CDR2 SVGAGI. This CDR3 reads CASSLPGTTPYEQYF. The CDR3 nucleotides are TGTGCCAGCAGTTTGCCCGGGACTACCCCCTACGAGCAGTACTTC.

This clonotype was found many times. This sequence joins TRBV4-2 and TRBJ1-5, with TRBD1 matching 9 bases. Germline V CDR1 and CDR2: LGHNA, YNFKEQ. The CDR3 contains 16 residues. Unmatched junction bases numbered 4, after V lost 4 bases and J lost 0 bases. The CDR3 sequence: CASSLQTGGSNQPQHF. CDR3 nucleotides: TGTGCCAGCAGCCTCCAGACAGGGGGTAGCAATCAGCCCCAGCATTTT.

There are a few counts of this clonotype. The chain links TRBV4-3 to TRBJ2-7, with 9 nucleotides matching TRBD2. The CDR3 spans 15 residues. V shed 0 bases and J 6 bases; nucleotides not matched to a gene: 6. Germline V lookup: CDR1 LGHNA, CDR2 YSLEER. The CDR3 sequence: CASSQEIAGVVEQYF. The CDR3 region has the DNA TGCGCCAGCAGCCAAGAGATAGCGGGAGTAGTCGAGCAGTACTTC.

In this sample, this clonotype turned up a few times. This chain joins TRBV12-3 or TRBV12-4 and TRBJ1-5; 7 nucleotides line up with TRBD1. The J segment lost 6 bases and the V segment lost 6 bases, leaving 11 bases of the junction unmatched. The CDR3 length is 15 residues. This chain's CDR3 is CASRTDRDYGQPQHF. The CDR3 DNA follows: TGTGCCAGCAGAACCGACAGGGATTACGGTCAGCCCCAGCATTTT.

This clonotype has a count of ten or more. The chain is built from TRBV18 and TRBJ2-1, with 12 bases lining up with TRBD2. With 0 bases clipped from V and 7 bases from J, the junction kept 7 bases outside the gene matches. The CDR3 is 17 residues long. Germline V gives CDR1 KGHSH, CDR2 LQKENI. Here the CDR3 reads CASSPPKTSGSGNEQFF. In DNA form, the CDR3 reads TGTGCCAGCTCACCACCGAAGACTAGCGGGAGTGGGAATGAGCAGTTCTTC.

This clonotype has more than one count but fewer than ten. The V gene is TRBV6-5, the J gene TRBJ2-1, with 7 positions matching TRBD2. The CDR3 loop spans 15 amino acids. Unmatched junction bases numbered 8, after V lost 7 bases and J lost 2 bases. Germline CDR1 MNHEY, CDR2 SVGAGI. CDR3 bases: TGTGCCAGCACCCAGGCAGCGGGAACCTACAATGAGCAGTTCTTC. It codes for CASTQAAGTYNEQFF.

This clonotype was seen ten or more times. The chain uses TRBV14 and TRBJ1-4; D perhaps matches TRBD1 (5 bases). The CDR3 length is 14 residues. The V and J ends lost 0 bases and 8 bases respectively, with 10 bases between them. Germline assignment: CDR1 SGHDN and CDR2 FVKESK. The CDR3 spells CASSQDYGAEKLFF. CDR3 sequence (DNA): TGTGCCAGCAGCCAAGATTACGGGGCGGAAAAACTGTTTTTT.

This clonotype was recorded many times. The chain uses TRBV5-4 and TRBJ2-1; D remains unclear. Germline V gene lookup returns CDR1 SGHNT and CDR2 YYREEE (reference sequence). The CDR3 contains 13 residues. Trimming removed 0 bases from V and 12 bases from J, with 13 bases in between. CDR3 in amino acids: CASSLAGQRGQFF. The CDR3 nucleotides read TGTGCCAGCAGCTTGGCAGGTCAGAGAGGGCAGTTCTTC.

This clonotype was observed at least ten times. V and J are TRBV11-3 and TRBJ2-2; no clear D gene. The CDR3 loop spans 16 amino acids. Trimming took 0 bases from V and 2 from J, leaving 10 bases between them. Germline values: CDR1 SGHNT, CDR2 YENEEA. The chain's CDR3 is CASSLESGFNTGELFF. CDR3 sequence (DNA): TGTGCCAGCAGCTTAGAATCGGGTTTTAACACCGGGGAGCTGTTTTTT. The entire variable domain, with the rest obtained from reference TRBV11-3 and TRBJ2-2, is as follows: EAGVVQSPRYKIIEKKQPVAFWCNPISGHNTLYWYLQNLGQGPELLIRYENEEAVDDSQLPKDRFSAERLKGVDSTLKIQPAELGDSAVYLCASSLESGFNTGELFFGEGSRLTVL.

This clonotype was observed a few times. The chain employs TRBV20-1 and TRBJ2-7; D is perhaps TRBD1 or TRBD2 (5 bases each). CDR1 and CDR2 (germline): DFQATT, SNEGSKA (reference sequence). V was pared by 3 bases and J by 2 bases, with 11 bases between. The CDR3 runs to 13 residues. CDR3 residues: CSARRGPTYEQYF. CDR3 bases: TGCAGTGCTAGGAGGGGACCGACCTACGAGCAGTACTTC.

The gene calls are TRBV28 and TRBJ2-1; the D gene is possibly TRBD1 (6 bases). Germline V gene data show CDR1 as MDHEN and CDR2 as SYDVKM. The CDR3 has 14 residues. Deletions cut 5 bases from V and 6 bases from J, with 14 bases between. CDR3 protein: CASSPRQEPNEQFF. CDR3 bases: TGTGCCAGCAGTCCCCGACAGGAGCCCAATGAGCAGTTCTTC.

In its sample, this clonotype was seen a few times. V is TRBV7-6 and J is TRBJ1-1; 8 nucleotides align to TRBD1. The V segment lost 3 bases and the J segment 5 bases; nucleotides outside the gene matches: 11. CDR3 length: 16 residues. Germline CDR1 SGHVS, CDR2 FNYEAQ. The CDR3 DNA reads TGTGCCAGCAGCTTTCTCCAGGGGGCTGGAGGGACTGAAGCTTTCTTT. Translation: CASSFLQGAGGTEAFF. The entire variable domain, with the rest obtained from reference TRBV7-6 and TRBJ1-1, is as follows: GAGVSQSPRYKVTKRGQDVALRCDPISGHVSLYWYRQALGQGPEFLTYFNYEAQQDKSGLPNDRFSAERPEGSISTLTIQRTEQRDSAMYRCASSFLQGAGGTEAFFGQGTRLTVV.

This rearrangement joins TRBV7-7 to TRBJ2-1, with D possibly being TRBD2 (6 bases). Germline V gene sequence: CDR1 SSHAT, CDR2 FNYEAQ (reference sequence). CDR3 length: 13 residues. V lost 3 bases and J lost 5, with 8 bases in between. Here the CDR3 DNA reads TGTGCCAGCAGCTTGGGACTGAACAATGAGCAGTTCTTC. Translated, it gives CASSLGLNNEQFF. Complete variable domain (other parts from reference TRBV7-7 and TRBJ2-1): GAGVSQSPRYKVTKRGQDVTLRCDPISSHATLYWYQQALGQGPEFLTYFNYEAQPDKSGLPSDRFSAERPEGSISTLTIQRTEQRDSAMYRCASSLGLNNEQFFGPGTRLTVL.

This clonotype was recorded at least ten times. V gene TRBV7-8 combines with J gene TRBJ2-1, with D tentatively TRBD2 (5 bases). CDR1 SGHVS and CDR2 FQNEAQ come from the germline V gene. The CDR3 sequence is 14 residues long. V was pared by 0 bases and J by 6 bases, with 9 bases between. CDR3 nucleotide sequence: TGTGCCAGCAGCTTAGCGGGTAGCGTCAATGAGCAGTTCTTC. Its translation: CASSLAGSVNEQFF.

The V call is TRBV5-6, the J call TRBJ2-5, with D uncertain. The V end lost 3 bases, the J end lost 4 bases, and 4 bases lay between the germline ends. This CDR3 has 11 residues. Germline V CDR1 and CDR2: SGHDT, YYEEEE. CDR3 nucleotide sequence: TGTGCCAGCAGCTCGGGAGAGACCCAGTACTTC. It translates to CASSSGETQYF.

The chain employs TRBV4-2 and TRBJ2-1; a possible D gene is TRBD2 (5 bases). Germline values: CDR1 LGHNA, CDR2 YNFKEQ. This CDR3 is 17 amino acids long. V was clipped by 0 bases and J by 3 bases, with 15 bases between them. In DNA form, the CDR3 reads TGTGCCAGCAGCCAAGAACGAGAGAGGGAGCTCTACAATGAGCAGTTCTTC. This encodes CASSQERERELYNEQFF.

This clonotype was found a few times. The chain combines TRBV20-1 with TRBJ2-7; 14 bases agree with TRBD2. Germline V gene data show CDR1 as DFQATT and CDR2 as SNEGSKA (reference sequence). The junction had 7 bases not matched to a gene; V was cut back by 6 bases and J by 12 bases. The CDR3 has 12 residues. In nucleotides, the CDR3 is TGCAGTGCAGCAGGGACTAGCGGGAGTTCGTACTTC. It encodes CSAAGTSGSSYF.